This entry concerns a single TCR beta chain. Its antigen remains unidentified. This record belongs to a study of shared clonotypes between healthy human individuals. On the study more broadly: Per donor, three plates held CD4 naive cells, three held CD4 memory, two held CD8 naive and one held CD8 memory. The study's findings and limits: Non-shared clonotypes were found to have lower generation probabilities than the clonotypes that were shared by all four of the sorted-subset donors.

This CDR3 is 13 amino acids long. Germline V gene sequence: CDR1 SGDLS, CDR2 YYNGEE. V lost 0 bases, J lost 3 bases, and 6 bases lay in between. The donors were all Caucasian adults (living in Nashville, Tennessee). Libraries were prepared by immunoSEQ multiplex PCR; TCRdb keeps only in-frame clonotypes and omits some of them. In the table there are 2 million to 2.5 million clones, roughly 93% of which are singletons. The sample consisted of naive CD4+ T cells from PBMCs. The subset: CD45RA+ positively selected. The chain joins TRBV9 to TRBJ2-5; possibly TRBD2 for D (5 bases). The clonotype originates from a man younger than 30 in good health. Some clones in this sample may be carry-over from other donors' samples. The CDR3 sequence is CASSVVGKETQYF. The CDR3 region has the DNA TGTGCCAGCAGCGTAGTCGGGAAAGAGACCCAGTACTTC.